Sequencing of this T cell receptor beta chain was carried out in a study of CD8 T cells in Susac syndrome. This clonotype was seen only once. What it binds is not known. Findings and caveats of the study: The study recognized that its TCR sequencing and HLA analysis covered a relatively small number of individuals.

The CDR3 spans 14 residues. Germline loops: CDR1 DFQATT, CDR2 SNEGSKA (reference sequence). The germline V and J ends were trimmed by 3 bases and 2 bases, with 8 bases remaining between them. Healthy donors formed controls matched for age and sex. In contrast to the negatively isolated CD8+ and CD4+ T cells, TEMRA cells were FACS-enriched. Random hexamers were used to reverse transcribe an amount of roughly 0.5 to 1 ug RNA. TCRdb fed the immunoSEQ multiplex PCR reads into MiXCR, producing one record per CDR3 protein. Counted here are some 180,000 distinct CDR3 sequences, about 95% occurring once; the ten biggest clones make up about 0.1%.

The sequence was collected from a human donor in good health. The sample comprised CD4+ T cells from PBMCs. This chain joins TRBV20-1 and TRBJ2-6; D call uncertain. In DNA, the CDR3 is TGCAGTGCTAGTTCCGGAGCTGGGGCCAACGTCCTGACTTTC. It specifies CSASSGAGANVLTF.